This T cell receptor beta chain is drawn from a study of Tregs in tolerant kidney transplant recipients. For this clone: The read ends 3 residues before the CDR3 terminus; that terminus is restored from the germline J gene.

The V gene lost 3 bases and the J gene lost 6 bases, with 14 bases spanning the gap. CDR3 length: 14 residues. The germline CDR1 and CDR2 sequences are KGHSH and LQKENI. Mixed chimerism was transient after nonmyeloablative marrow transplants from related graft donors. The assay was immunoSEQ multiplex PCR, and TCRdb's table has in-frame clones only and misses some. The table lists 12,000 to 15,000 clones. The source material was CD4+ T cells from blood (PBMCs), sampled 12 months after the transplant. J is TRBJ2-5 and V is TRBV18; D is perhaps TRBD1 (8 bases). This TCR was recovered from a human patient who received a combined kidney and bone marrow transplant. Among the T cells, some may be from the graft donor. The part of the CDR3 DNA that was read is TGTGCCAGCTCACCTCAACAGGGGGGGAAGACC. It codes for CASSPQQGGKT. The complete CDR3 sequence is CASSPQQGGKTQYF.